These T cell receptor beta chains were read from a single sample in a study of blood T cell repertoires in COVID-19. This table comes from immunoSEQ multiplex PCR, and its TCRdb copy is limited to in-frame clones, with some not included. Among around 260,000 clones listed, less than 85% were seen once. Source material: peripheral blood. The receptors were gathered from a man aged 55 to 70 who had recovered from COVID-19. Both conserved end residues are part of each CDR3. Fields, in order: D gene, J gene, V gene, CDR3 length, clone size, CDR3 protein, CDR3 DNA. A D gene is named only where the DNA matches it firmly. Where a row states a size, it is once, few, many or the class of an expanded clone; other rows omit it.

D gene: .
J gene: TRBJ2-2
V gene: TRBV27
CDR3 length: 16
clone size: .
CDR3 protein: CASSLRGALQTGELFF
CDR3 DNA: TGTGCCAGCAGTTTACGGGGGGCCCTTCAAACCGGGGAGCTGTTTTTT

D gene: TRBD1
J gene: TRBJ2-2
V gene: TRBV29-1
CDR3 length: 14
clone size: .
CDR3 protein: CSATTGGGGGELFF
CDR3 DNA: TGCAGCGCAACGACAGGGGGCGGGGGCGGGGAGCTGTTTTTT

D gene: .
J gene: TRBJ2-7
V gene: TRBV4-2
CDR3 length: 15
clone size: .
CDR3 protein: CASSQDLHSGYEQYF
CDR3 DNA: TGTGCCAGCAGCCAAGATTTGCATTCGGGCTACGAGCAGTACTTC

D gene: TRBD1
J gene: TRBJ2-5
V gene: TRBV19
CDR3 length: 13
clone size: .
CDR3 protein: CATSTGFEETQYF
CDR3 DNA: TGTGCCACCTCGACAGGGTTCGAAGAGACCCAGTACTTC

D gene: .
J gene: TRBJ2-7
V gene: TRBV7-9
CDR3 length: 12
clone size: .
CDR3 protein: CASGFSAYEQYF
CDR3 DNA: TGTGCCAGCGGGTTTAGCGCCTACGAGCAGTACTTC

D gene: TRBD1
J gene: TRBJ2-6
V gene: TRBV11-3
CDR3 length: 19
clone size: .
CDR3 protein: CASSSPGTGRPPGANVLTF
CDR3 DNA: TGTGCCAGCAGCTCCCCCGGGACAGGTCGCCCTCCTGGGGCCAACGTCCTGACTTTC

D gene: TRBD2
J gene: TRBJ2-3
V gene: TRBV12-5
CDR3 length: 16
clone size: .
CDR3 protein: CASGFTGLAGGDTQYF
CDR3 DNA: TGTGCTAGTGGTTTCACAGGACTAGCGGGGGGAGATACGCAGTATTTT

D gene: .
J gene: TRBJ1-2
V gene: TRBV9
CDR3 length: 14
clone size: .
CDR3 protein: CASSVEPSNYGYTF
CDR3 DNA: TGTGCCAGCAGCGTAGAGCCAAGTAACTATGGCTACACCTTC

D gene: TRBD2
J gene: TRBJ2-1
V gene: TRBV12-3/TRBV12-4
CDR3 length: 13
clone size: once
CDR3 protein: CASTLRTSNEQFF
CDR3 DNA: TGTGCCAGCACCCTCCGGACTAGCAATGAGCAGTTCTTC

D gene: TRBD1
J gene: TRBJ1-1
V gene: TRBV19
CDR3 length: 14
clone size: once
CDR3 protein: CASSTPQGAIGAFF
CDR3 DNA: TGTGCCAGTAGTACCCCCCAGGGGGCAATTGGGGCTTTCTTT

D gene: TRBD1
J gene: TRBJ1-4
V gene: TRBV11-2
CDR3 length: 18
clone size: .
CDR3 protein: CASSLGVRGSATNEKLFF
CDR3 DNA: TGTGCCAGCAGCTTAGGGGTCAGGGGGTCCGCAACTAATGAAAAACTGTTTTTT